This TCR beta chain stems from a study of early T cells in non-severe SARS-CoV-2 infection. Background on the study: Chains were unpaired, as sequencing was done on bulk RNA from unsorted whole blood. Study-wide results and limits: Anti-spike CD8 responses were favored in VDJdb matching, and private and CD4 specificities were missed.

TCRdb reanalysed the 5' RACE reads using MiXCR and keeps one entry per CDR3 protein. This table holds tens of thousands of distinct CDR3 sequences, under 5% found once. Germline V CDR1 and CDR2: KGHSH, LQKENI. Losses at the gene ends were 3 bases for V and 6 bases for J; bases not matched to a gene: 13. This CDR3 region has 17 residues. This clonotype was detected only a few times. Its target is not known. Sequencing was performed on whole blood. The clonotype comes from an adult who was a healthcare worker with PCR-confirmed SARS-CoV-2 infection or an uninfected control (not recorded which). This chain uses TRBV18 with TRBJ1-4; 7 bases align to TRBD1. The CDR3 nucleotides are TGTGCCAGCTCACCCCCACGCGGAACAGGGGTGGATGAAAAACTGTTTTTT. Translated, it gives CASSPPRGTGVDEKLFF.